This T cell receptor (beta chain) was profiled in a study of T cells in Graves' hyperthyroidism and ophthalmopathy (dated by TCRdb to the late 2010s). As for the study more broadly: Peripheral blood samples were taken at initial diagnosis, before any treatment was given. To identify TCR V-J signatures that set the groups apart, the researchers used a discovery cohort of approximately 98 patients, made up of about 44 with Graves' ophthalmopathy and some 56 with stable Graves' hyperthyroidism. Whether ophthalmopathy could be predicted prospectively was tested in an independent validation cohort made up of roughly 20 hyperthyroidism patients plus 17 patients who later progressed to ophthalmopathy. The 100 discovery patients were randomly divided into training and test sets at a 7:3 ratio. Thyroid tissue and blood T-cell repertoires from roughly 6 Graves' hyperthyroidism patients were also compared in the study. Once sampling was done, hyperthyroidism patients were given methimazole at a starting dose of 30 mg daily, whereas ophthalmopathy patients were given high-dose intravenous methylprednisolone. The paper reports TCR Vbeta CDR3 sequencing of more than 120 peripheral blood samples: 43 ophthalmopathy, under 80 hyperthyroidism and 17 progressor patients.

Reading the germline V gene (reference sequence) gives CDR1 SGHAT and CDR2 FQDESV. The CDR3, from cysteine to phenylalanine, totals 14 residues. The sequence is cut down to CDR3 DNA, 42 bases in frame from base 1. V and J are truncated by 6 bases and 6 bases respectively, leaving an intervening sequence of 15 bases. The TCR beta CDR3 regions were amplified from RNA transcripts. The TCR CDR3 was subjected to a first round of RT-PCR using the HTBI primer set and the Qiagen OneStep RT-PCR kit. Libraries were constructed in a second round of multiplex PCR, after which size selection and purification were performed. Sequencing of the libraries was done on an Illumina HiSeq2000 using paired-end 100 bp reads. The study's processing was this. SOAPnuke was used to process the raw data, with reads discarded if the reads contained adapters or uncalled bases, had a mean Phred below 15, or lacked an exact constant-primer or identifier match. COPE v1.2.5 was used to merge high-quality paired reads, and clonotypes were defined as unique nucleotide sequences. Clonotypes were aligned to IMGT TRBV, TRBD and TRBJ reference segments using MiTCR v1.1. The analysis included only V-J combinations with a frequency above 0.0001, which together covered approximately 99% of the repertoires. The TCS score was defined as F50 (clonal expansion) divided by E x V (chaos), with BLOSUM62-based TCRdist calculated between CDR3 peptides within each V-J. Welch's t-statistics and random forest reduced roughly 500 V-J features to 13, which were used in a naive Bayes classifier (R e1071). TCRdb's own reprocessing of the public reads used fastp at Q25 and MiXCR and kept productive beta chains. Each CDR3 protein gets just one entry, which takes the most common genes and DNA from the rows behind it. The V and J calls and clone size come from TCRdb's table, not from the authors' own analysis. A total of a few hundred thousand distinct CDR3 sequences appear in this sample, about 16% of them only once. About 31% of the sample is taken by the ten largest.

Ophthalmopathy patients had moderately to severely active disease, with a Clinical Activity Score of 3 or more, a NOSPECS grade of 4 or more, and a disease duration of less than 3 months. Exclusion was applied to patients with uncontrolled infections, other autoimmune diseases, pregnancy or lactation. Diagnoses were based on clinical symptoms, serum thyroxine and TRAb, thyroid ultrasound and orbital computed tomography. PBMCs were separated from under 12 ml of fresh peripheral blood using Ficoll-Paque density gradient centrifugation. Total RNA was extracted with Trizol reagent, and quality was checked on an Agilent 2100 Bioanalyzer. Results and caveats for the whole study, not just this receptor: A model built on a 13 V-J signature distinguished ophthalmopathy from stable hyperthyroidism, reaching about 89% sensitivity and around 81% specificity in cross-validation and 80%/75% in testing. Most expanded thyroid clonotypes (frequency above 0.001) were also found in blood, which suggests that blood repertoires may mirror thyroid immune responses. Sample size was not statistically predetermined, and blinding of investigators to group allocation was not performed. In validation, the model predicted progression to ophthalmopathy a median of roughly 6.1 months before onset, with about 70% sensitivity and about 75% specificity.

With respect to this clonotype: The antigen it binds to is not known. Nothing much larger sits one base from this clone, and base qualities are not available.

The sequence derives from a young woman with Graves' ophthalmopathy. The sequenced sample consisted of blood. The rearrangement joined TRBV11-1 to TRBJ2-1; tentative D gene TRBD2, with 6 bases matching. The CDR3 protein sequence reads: CASSAGSIGNEQFF. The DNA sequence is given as TGTGCCAGCAGTGCCGGGAGTATCGGCAATGAGCAGTTCTTC.